The clone carrying this T cell receptor (beta chain) was detected many times. Each CDR3 protein gets one entry after TCRdb re-called the 5' RACE reads with MiXCR. The table records 250,000 to 400,000 distinct CDR3 sequences, around a tenth of them present only once. The sample belongs to a study of CD8 T cells in ankylosing spondylitis. In germline, CDR1 is DFQATT, CDR2 SNEGSKA (reference sequence). V was cut by 1 base and J by 7 bases, with 15 bases left in between. There are 14 residues in the CDR3. This sequence joins TRBV20-1 and TRBJ2-3; a possible D gene is TRBD1 (7 bases). The clonotype comes from a female donor with ankylosing spondylitis or in good health (not recorded which). Sequences were obtained from blood, either unsorted or a sorted T cell fraction (not recorded which). CDR3 region: CSARVGGGPNTQYF. CDR3 nucleotides: TGCAGTGCTAGAGTTGGAGGGGGCCCAAATACGCAGTATTTT.